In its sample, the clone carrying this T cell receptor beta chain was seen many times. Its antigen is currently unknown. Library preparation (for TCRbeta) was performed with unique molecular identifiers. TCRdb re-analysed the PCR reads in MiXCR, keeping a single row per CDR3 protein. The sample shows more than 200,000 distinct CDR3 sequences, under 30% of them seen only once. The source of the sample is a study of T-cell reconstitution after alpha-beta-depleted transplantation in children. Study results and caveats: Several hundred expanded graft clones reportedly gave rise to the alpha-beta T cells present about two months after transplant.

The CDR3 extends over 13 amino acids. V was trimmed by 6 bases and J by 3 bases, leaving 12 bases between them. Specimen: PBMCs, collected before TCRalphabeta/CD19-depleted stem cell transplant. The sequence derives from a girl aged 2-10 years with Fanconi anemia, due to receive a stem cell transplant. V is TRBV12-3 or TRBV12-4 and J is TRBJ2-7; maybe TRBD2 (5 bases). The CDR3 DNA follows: TGTGCCAGCAGCCGAATGGACTTCTACGAGCAGTACTTC. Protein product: CASSRMDFYEQYF.